This T cell receptor beta chain appears in the sequencing data of a study of shared T cell receptors in the human thymus. Repertoires were generated with immunoSEQ multiplex PCR, while TCRdb's copy carries only in-frame clones and drops some. This table holds hundreds of thousands of clones, around 87% found once. The CDR3 length is 15 residues. Trimming cost V 6 bases and J 0 bases, with 12 bases left between them. CDR1 MNHNY and CDR2 SVGAGI come from the germline V gene (reference sequence). Another study also made use of these data, one on human thymus T cells. That work adds: Serving as donors were healthy Finnish infants, each of whom was having open corrective surgery for congenital heart defects. Resections from corrective heart surgery supplied the thymus tissue. Thymic and blood repertoires seemed to show skewed V and J gene use. The related literature has documented a marked overlap of thymic repertoires among unrelated individuals.

The sequenced material came from thymocytes. This chain uses TRBV6-6 with TRBJ1-3, with D perhaps matching TRBD1 (6 bases). This clonotype originated in a boy under two years old with a congenital heart defect. The CDR3 sequence is CASSPPDSSGNTIYF. The CDR3 DNA sequence: TGTGCCAGCAGCCCCCCGGACAGCTCTGGAAACACCATATATTTT.